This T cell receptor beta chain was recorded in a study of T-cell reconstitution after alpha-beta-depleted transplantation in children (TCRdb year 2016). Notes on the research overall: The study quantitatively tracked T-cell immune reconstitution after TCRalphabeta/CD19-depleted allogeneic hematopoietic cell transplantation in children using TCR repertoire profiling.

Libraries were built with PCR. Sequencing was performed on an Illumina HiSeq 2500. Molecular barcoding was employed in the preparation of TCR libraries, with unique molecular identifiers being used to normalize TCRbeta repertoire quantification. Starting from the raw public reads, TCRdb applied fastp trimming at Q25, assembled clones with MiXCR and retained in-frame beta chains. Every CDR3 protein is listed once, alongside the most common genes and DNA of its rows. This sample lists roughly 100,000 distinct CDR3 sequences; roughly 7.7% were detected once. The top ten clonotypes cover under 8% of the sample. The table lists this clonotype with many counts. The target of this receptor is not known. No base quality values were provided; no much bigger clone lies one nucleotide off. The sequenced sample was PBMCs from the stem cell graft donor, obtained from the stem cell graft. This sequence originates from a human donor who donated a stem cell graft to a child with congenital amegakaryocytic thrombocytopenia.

The CDR3 is CASSSRAGGPRYEQFF. In nucleotide form, the sequence is TGCGCCAGCAGCTCCCGAGCGGGAGGGCCGAGGTATGAGCAGTTCTTC. This sequence uses TRBV5-1 and TRBJ2-1; the junction holds 10 bases that match TRBD2. From its cysteine to its phenylalanine, the CDR3 spans 16 amino acids. Kept here is only the CDR3 DNA, which spans 48 bases and is read in frame from base 1. From V the trimming removes 3 bases and from J it removes 8 bases, while the gene matches leave 11 bases of the junction unaccounted for. CDR1 SGHRS and CDR2 YFSETQ are derived from the germline V gene.